The 2 T cell receptor beta chains presented below share a single source sample, sequenced in a study of blood T cell repertoires in COVID-19. Assay: immunoSEQ multiplex PCR; the TCRdb copy retains only in-frame clones and omits some. Found here are about 41,000 clones, 65% to 80% of them singletons; the top ten hold about 27%. Sequences were obtained from peripheral blood. The source is an older man with acute or convalescent COVID-19.

This chain uses TRBV7-9 with TRBJ2-2; D might be TRBD1 (6 bases). This CDR3 region has 15 residues. V gave up 6 bases and J gave up 1 base, with 12 bases separating them. CDR1 and CDR2 from the germline V gene are SEHNR and FQNEAQ (reference sequence). In DNA form, the CDR3 reads TGTGCCAGCAGGCGGCAGGGGCTGAACACCGGGGAGCTGTTTTTT. It is translated as CASRRQGLNTGELFF.

The V gene is TRBV7-9, the J gene TRBJ2-5, with 9 bases that match TRBD2. V lost 3 bases to trimming and J lost 5 bases; unmatched junction nucleotides: 7. The CDR3 runs to 15 residues. Looked up from germline, CDR1 is SEHNR and CDR2 is FQNEAQ (reference sequence). CDR3 nucleotides: TGTGCCAGCAGCTTGACCGCGGGGGGGCGGGAGACCCAGTACTTC. It codes for CASSLTAGGRETQYF.